What follows are 25 T cell receptor beta chains derived from one specimen sequenced in a study of T cells in Graves' hyperthyroidism and ophthalmopathy. Researchers amplified the TCR beta CDR3 regions from RNA transcripts. The study used the HTBI primer set for a first-round RT-PCR of the TCR CDR3. TCRdb passed the multiplex PCR reads through MiXCR, listing each CDR3 protein once. Of 200,000 to 300,000 distinct CDR3 sequences listed, roughly 17% were seen once; the top ten hold around 28%. Material: blood. The receptors originated from a young woman with Graves' ophthalmopathy.

The CDR3 protein is CASSSPGSYEQYF. The CDR3 DNA reads as TGTGCCAGCAGCTCTCCGGGCTCCTACGAGCAGTACTTC. V and J are TRBV9 and TRBJ2-7; D is uncertain. The germline CDR1 and CDR2 sequences are SGDLS and YYNGEE. CDR3 length: 13 amino acids. The V end lost 4 bases, the J end lost 0 bases, and 8 bases lay between the germline ends.

Many counts were recorded for this clonotype. This chain uses TRBV7-3 with TRBJ1-2; TRBD1 agrees at 8 bases. The CDR3 extends over 16 amino acids. The trim removed 2 bases at V and 8 bases at J, leaving 13 bases unmatched. Per germline, CDR1 SGHTA and CDR2 FQGTGA. Written as DNA, the CDR3 is TGTGCCAGCAGCTTACCCCGGACAGGGCGCAGGAGCGGCTACACCTTC. Its protein product is CASSLPRTGRRSGYTF. The full variable domain, with the rest looked up from reference TRBV7-3 and TRBJ1-2, is GAGVSQTPSNKVTEKGKYVELRCDPISGHTALYWYRQSLGQGPEFLIYFQGTGAADDSGLPNDRFFAVRPEGSVSTLKIQRTERGDSAVYLCASSLPRTGRRSGYTFGSGTRLTVV.

This clonotype came up many times. This chain joins TRBV12-3 or TRBV12-4 and TRBJ1-2; D unclear. CDR3 length: 14 residues. The V and J ends lost 0 bases and 6 bases respectively, with 11 bases between them. CDR3 coding DNA: TGTGCCAGCAGTTTAGCGTTAGGGTTAGATGGCTACACCTTC. It specifies CASSLALGLDGYTF.

This clonotype has only a few counts. This chain connects TRBV7-3 to TRBJ2-7; TRBD2 matches at 9 bases. In germline, CDR1 is SGHTA, CDR2 FQGTGA. The CDR3 spans 14 residues. Germline trimming cut 4 bases from V and 5 bases from J; bases unmatched to any gene: 6. The CDR3 loop is CASSSGSGGDEQYF. CDR3 in DNA: TGTGCCAGCAGCTCGGGTAGCGGGGGCGACGAGCAGTACTTC.

This clonotype was counted many times. The chain links TRBV5-6 to TRBJ2-3; D ambiguous. Germline CDR1 and CDR2: SGHDT and YYEEEE. The CDR3 totals 15 residues. V dropped 5 bases and J dropped 0 bases, with 13 bases sitting between them. The CDR3: CASRQGRFSTDTQYF. Here the CDR3 DNA reads TGTGCCAGCAGACAAGGACGGTTTAGCACAGATACGCAGTATTTT.

This clonotype was observed at least ten times. V is TRBV6-1 and J is TRBJ2-1, with 9 bases aligning to TRBD1. Germline CDR1 reads MNHNS; CDR2 reads SASEGT. The J segment lost 15 bases and the V segment lost 5 bases, leaving 5 bases of the junction unmatched. The CDR3 has 11 amino acids. The CDR3 coding sequence is TGTGCCAGCAGTCAGGACAGGGGCCTGTTCTTC. Protein product: CASSQDRGLFF.

This clonotype was found many times. The V call is TRBV5-1, the J call TRBJ1-2, with a weak D call TRBD1 (5 bases). Germline V gene lookup returns CDR1 SGHRS and CDR2 YFSETQ. V dropped 7 bases and J dropped 0 bases, with 13 bases sitting between them. The CDR3 runs to 14 residues. CDR3 nucleotides: TGCGCCAGCCGTCCAGGGTATACTAACTATGGCTACACCTTC. This gives the protein CASRPGYTNYGYTF.

At least ten counts were recorded for this clonotype. V usage is TRBV18 and J usage is TRBJ2-7, with D maybe TRBD2 (6 bases). The CDR3 consists of 12 residues. V was shortened by 3 bases and J by 5 bases, with 8 bases between the two germline ends. Per the germline V gene, CDR1 is KGHSH and CDR2 is LQKENI. The chain's CDR3 is CASSPGGHEQYF. CDR3 nucleotide sequence: TGTGCCAGCTCACCCGGGGGTCACGAGCAGTACTTC.

The rearrangement joins TRBV19 to TRBJ2-2; D remains unclear. CDR1 is LNHDA and CDR2 is SQIVND in the germline V gene (reference sequence). Trimming took 5 bases from V and 1 from J, leaving 11 bases between them. The CDR3 runs 15 residues. The DNA for the CDR3 is TGTGCCAGTAGTCCGATAAGACAGAACACCGGGGAGCTGTTTTTT. The encoded protein is CASSPIRQNTGELFF.

This clonotype was observed a single time. The V gene is TRBV20-1, the J gene TRBJ2-1; D perhaps matches TRBD2 (6 bases). Germline V lookup: CDR1 DFQATT, CDR2 SNEGSKA (reference sequence). This CDR3 is built from 15 residues. V was shortened by 1 base and J by 10 bases, with 20 bases between the two germline ends. The CDR3 DNA sequence: TGCAGTGCTAGAGGGAGGGACTTCACCCGATCGGAGCAGTTCTTC. Its translation: CSARGRDFTRSEQFF.

There are many counts of this clonotype. This rearrangement joins TRBV29-1 to TRBJ1-5; D not resolved. CDR3 length: 13 amino acids. V lost 5 bases and J 3 bases, leaving 11 bases between the germline ends. Germline V gene data show CDR1 as SQVTM and CDR2 as ANQGSEA. The CDR3 DNA is TGCAGCGTTCGGCAGTCCCTCAATCAGCCCCAGCATTTT. Translating it yields CSVRQSLNQPQHF. Using reference TRBV29-1 and TRBJ1-5 for the parts outside the CDR3, the full variable domain is SAVISQKPSRDICQRGTSLTIQCQVDSQVTMMFWYRQQPGQSLTLIATANQGSEATYESGFVIDKFPISRPNLTFSTLTVSNMSPEDSSIYLCSVRQSLNQPQHFGDGTRLSIL.

This clonotype occurred once. The chain joins TRBV27 to TRBJ2-1, with D tentatively TRBD1 or TRBD2 (6 bases each). This CDR3 comprises 15 residues. CDR1 is MNHEY and CDR2 is SMNVEV in the germline V gene (reference sequence). V lost 3 bases, J lost 8 bases, and 17 bases lay in between. The CDR3 here is CASSFRGLGIDEQFF. The CDR3 region has the DNA TGTGCCAGCAGTTTCAGGGGACTGGGGATAGATGAGCAGTTCTTC.

The chain joins TRBV7-2 to TRBJ2-3; 16 bases align to TRBD2. Germline CDR1 reads SGHTA; CDR2 reads FQGNSA. V trimming: 8 bases; J trimming: 4 bases; junction bases outside the gene matches: 6. The CDR3 contains 16 residues. CDR3 region: CASRAGLAGGADTQYF. The CDR3 DNA follows: TGTGCCAGCCGCGCGGGACTAGCGGGAGGGGCAGATACGCAGTATTTT.

This clonotype was observed many times. The J gene is TRBJ1-1, the V gene TRBV12-3 or TRBV12-4, with 12 nucleotides matching TRBD1. J lost 5 bases, V lost 5 bases, and 6 bases had no gene match. The CDR3 runs 15 residues. CDR3 region: CASSPRDRGPTEAFF. The CDR3 nucleotides read TGTGCCAGCAGTCCCCGGGACAGGGGGCCGACTGAAGCTTTCTTT.

The J gene is TRBJ1-1, the V gene TRBV14, with TRBD1 identical over 9 bases. The CDR3 runs 16 residues. J gave up 1 base and V 4 bases, and 7 bases lay outside the gene matches. From germline, CDR1 is SGHDN and CDR2 FVKESK. CDR3 protein: CASSPLGTGRNTEAFF. In DNA form, the CDR3 reads TGTGCCAGCAGCCCCCTTGGGACAGGGAGGAACACTGAAGCTTTCTTT. The whole variable domain, remainder taken from reference TRBV14 and TRBJ1-1, is EAGVTQFPSHSVIEKGQTVTLRCDPISGHDNLYWYRRVMGKEIKFLLHFVKESKQDESGMPNNRFLAERTGGTYSTLKVQPAELEDSGVYFCASSPLGTGRNTEAFFGQGTRLTVV.

This clonotype has a handful of counts. The gene calls are TRBV19 and TRBJ2-1, with 8 bases lining up with TRBD2. The CDR3 length is 15 residues. V shed 1 base, J shed 4 bases, and the junction held 3 bases outside the gene matches. Germline V gene lookup returns CDR1 LNHDA and CDR2 SQIVND (reference sequence). CDR3 protein: CASSIGSGSYNEQFF. For the CDR3, the DNA is TGTGCCAGTAGTATAGGAAGCGGGAGTTACAATGAGCAGTTCTTC.

The rearrangement uses TRBV29-1 and TRBJ1-2; D is possibly TRBD1 (5 bases). This CDR3 contains 13 residues. Trimming took 5 bases from V and 0 from J, leaving 10 bases between them. Germline V CDR1 and CDR2: SQVTM, ANQGSEA. CDR3: CSVRQNPNYGYTF. CDR3 sequence (DNA): TGCAGCGTTCGACAGAACCCTAACTATGGCTACACCTTC.

Details on this clonotype: This may be a read error, as it is one base from a much larger clone. This sequence joins TRBV20-1 and TRBJ2-3; D is unclear. The CDR3 consists of 11 residues. Germline loops: CDR1 DFQATT, CDR2 SNEGSKA (reference sequence). As DNA, the CDR3 is TGCAGTGCCCGCCCGCGAGAAACGCGGTATTTT. Translating it yields CSARPRETRYF.

The chain carries TRBV4-1 and TRBJ1-5; the D is unclear. Trimming stripped 5 bases from V and 1 base from J, with 12 bases between. The CDR3 is made up of 15 amino acids. Germline CDR1 is MGHRA and CDR2 is YSYEKL. The CDR3 coding sequence is TGCGCCAGCAGCTCGAAAGGAGGGAGCAATCAGCCCCAGCATTTT. Translation: CASSSKGGSNQPQHF.

The rearrangement uses TRBV19 and TRBJ2-7; TRBD2 is a possible D gene (6 bases). This CDR3 has 14 residues. Germline assignment: CDR1 LNHDA and CDR2 SQIVND (reference sequence). V was shortened by 5 bases and J by 1 base, with 12 bases between the two germline ends. The CDR3 spells CASSLPGLSYEQYF. The CDR3 nucleotides read TGTGCCAGTAGTTTGCCGGGACTGTCCTACGAGCAGTACTTC. Based on the CDR3 plus reference TRBV19 and TRBJ2-7, the full variable domain is DGGITQSPKYLFRKEGQNVTLSCEQNLNHDAMYWYRQDPGQGLRLIYYSQIVNDFQKGDIAEGYSVSREKKESFPLTVTSAQKNPTAFYLCASSLPGLSYEQYFGPGTRLTVT.

This clonotype was counted only a few times. The chain uses TRBV6-1 and TRBJ1-2, with 9 bases aligning to TRBD1. There are 13 residues in the CDR3. Trimming cost V 6 bases and J 6 bases; bases outside gene matches: 5. Germline CDR1 reads MNHNS; CDR2 reads SASEGT. CDR3 amino acids: CASRLRDRDGYTF. The CDR3 coding sequence is TGTGCCAGCAGGCTCCGGGACAGGGATGGCTACACCTTC.

This clonotype has a count of ten or more. The chain combines TRBV18 with TRBJ2-3; no definite D call. The germline V and J ends were trimmed by 3 bases and 0 bases, with 10 bases remaining between them. The CDR3 covers 15 residues. CDR1 and CDR2 (germline): KGHSH, LQKENI. CDR3 residues: CASSPVSSSTDTQYF. The DNA for the CDR3 is TGTGCCAGCTCACCGGTCTCCTCTAGCACAGATACGCAGTATTTT.

This clonotype was seen repeatedly, ten times or more. The rearrangement links TRBV27 to TRBJ1-5; unclear D gene. CDR1 is MNHEY, CDR2 SMNVEV, per germline (reference sequence). Trimming took off 5 bases at V and 0 bases at J, with 8 bases between the two ends. The CDR3 runs to 14 residues. This CDR3 reads CASSVRYSNQPQHF. Here the CDR3 DNA reads TGTGCCAGCAGTGTAAGATATAGCAATCAGCCCCAGCATTTT.

This clonotype came up many times. This chain links TRBV7-8 with TRBJ1-1; 9 nucleotides line up with TRBD1. CDR1 and CDR2 from the germline V gene are SGHVS and FQNEAQ. The CDR3 contains 15 residues. V lost 6 bases to trimming and J lost 0 bases; unmatched junction nucleotides: 5. CDR3 residues: CASRAGQGLNTEAFF. The CDR3, as DNA: TGTGCCAGCAGGGCGGGACAGGGCCTGAACACTGAAGCTTTCTTT.

This clonotype occurred many times. The gene calls are TRBV24-1 and TRBJ2-1; 9 bases are a match to TRBD1. The CDR3 runs 17 residues. The V gene end was trimmed by 3 bases and the J gene end by 2 bases; junction bases not matched to a gene: 7. Germline-derived CDR1 and CDR2 are KGHDR and SFDVKD. The CDR3, as DNA: TGTGCCACCAGTGATCCCGGGGGGACAGGGACCTACAATGAGCAGTTCTTC. Residues: CATSDPGGTGTYNEQFF.